Shown below are 15 T cell receptor beta chains from a single sample sequenced in a study of blood T cell repertoires in COVID-19. Here immunoSEQ multiplex PCR was the method, and the copy in TCRdb shows in-frame clones only, minus some. The sample lists fewer than 250,000 clones, approximately 85% occurring once. Sequenced input: peripheral blood. These TCRs come from a man over 45 with acute or convalescent COVID-19.

The rearrangement links TRBV4-1 to TRBJ1-5, with 10 bases matching TRBD1. The CDR3 has 18 amino acids. V gave up 0 bases and J gave up 0 bases; unmatched junction bases: 5. The V gene's germline CDR1 is MGHRA and CDR2 YSYEKL. The CDR3 nucleotides read TGCGCCAGCAGCCAAGAGCGGGACAGGGGTTATAGCAATCAGCCCCAGCATTTT. Translated, it gives CASSQERDRGYSNQPQHF.

This chain uses TRBV11-3 with TRBJ2-1, with 11 bases aligning to TRBD2. The CDR3 contains 16 residues. Trimming at V came to 5 bases and at J to 6 bases, leaving 9 bases not matched to a gene. Germline V gene lookup returns CDR1 SGHNT and CDR2 YENEEA. CDR3 nucleotides: TGTGCCAGCAGCCTCATTAGCGGGAGGGCCGGCAATGAGCAGTTCTTC. Amino acid sequence: CASSLISGRAGNEQFF.

V usage is TRBV27 and J usage is TRBJ1-4; D is ambiguous. The CDR3 sequence is 16 residues long. Germline assignment: CDR1 MNHEY and CDR2 SMNVEV (reference sequence). Trimming took 5 bases from V and 7 from J, leaving 20 bases between them. The CDR3 DNA sequence: TGTGCCAGCAGTCCCGAGACCCCCAAGAGAGGTGAAAAACTGTTTTTT. Its translation is CASSPETPKRGEKLFF.

The J gene is TRBJ2-1, the V gene TRBV7-9, with 12 bases identical to TRBD2. This CDR3 is built from 17 residues. The trim removed 6 bases at V and 6 bases at J, leaving 12 bases unmatched. Germline CDR1 and CDR2: SEHNR and FQNEAQ (reference sequence). CDR3: CASSLAGGPRTGNEQFF. The CDR3 region has the DNA TGTGCCAGCAGTCTAGCGGGAGGGCCACGAACGGGCAATGAGCAGTTCTTC.

The chain combines TRBV9 with TRBJ1-4; possible D gene TRBD1, 5 bases. The V gene's germline CDR1 is SGDLS and CDR2 YYNGEE. The V end lost 3 bases, the J end lost 7 bases, and 16 bases lay between the germline ends. The CDR3 consists of 15 residues. CDR3 loop: CASSALSGMGEKLFF. CDR3 coding DNA: TGTGCCAGCAGCGCTTTATCAGGGATGGGTGAAAAACTGTTTTTT.

The chain couples TRBV6-4 to TRBJ1-1; D is unresolved. This CDR3 spans 13 amino acids. In germline, CDR1 is MRHNA, CDR2 SNTAGT. The V gene lost 5 bases and the J gene lost 0 bases, with 7 bases spanning the gap. The CDR3 reads CASSSNMNTEAFF. The DNA of the CDR3 is TGTGCCAGCAGTTCAAACATGAACACTGAAGCTTTCTTT.

The J gene is TRBJ2-1, the V gene TRBV27; possible D gene TRBD1, 5 bases. The CDR3 covers 16 residues. Germline V lookup: CDR1 MNHEY, CDR2 SMNVEV (reference sequence). V was pared by 4 bases and J by 0 bases, with 13 bases between. The CDR3 nucleotides are TGTGCCAGCAGTTATTCAGGGCCCCACTCCTACAATGAGCAGTTCTTC. It is translated as CASSYSGPHSYNEQFF.

This clone has only one observation. The chain is built from TRBV9 and TRBJ2-7; a weak D match, TRBD2 (7 bases). Between the trimmed V and J ends, which lost 4 bases and 4 bases, there was a span of 15 bases. The length of the CDR3 is 14 residues. CDR1 is SGDLS and CDR2 is YYNGEE in the germline V gene. CDR3 coding DNA: TGTGCCAGCAGCCCGAGGGGGGGGAAGTACGAGCAGTACTTC. Translation: CASSPRGGKYEQYF.

This clone was picked up one time. The chain combines TRBV7-9 with TRBJ2-1, with D tentatively TRBD2 (5 bases). Germline values: CDR1 SEHNR, CDR2 FQNEAQ (reference sequence). Trimming removed 1 base from V and 0 bases from J, with 16 bases in between. CDR3 size: 18 residues. CDR3 nucleotides: TGTGCCAGCAGCTTAGTACCCGGTCGGGAAAGCTCCTACAATGAGCAGTTCTTC. Translation: CASSLVPGRESSYNEQFF. The full variable domain, in which reference TRBV7-9 and TRBJ2-1 provide the parts outside the CDR3, is DTGVSQNPRHKITKRGQNVTFRCDPISEHNRLYWYRQTLGQGPEFLTYFQNEAQLEKSRLLSDRFSAERPKGSFSTLEIQRTEQGDSAMYLCASSLVPGRESSYNEQFFGPGTRLTVL.

Concerning this clone: The same CDR3 can be traced to other DNA sequences in this sample. The chain links TRBV6-5 to TRBJ2-7, with a possible D match to TRBD1 (6 bases). The CDR3 extends over 15 amino acids. CDR1 is MNHEY, CDR2 SVGAGI, per germline. Trimming cost V 0 bases and J 2 bases, with 11 bases left between them. The CDR3 DNA follows: TGTGCCAGCAGTTACTCGTCCAGGGGCCCCTACGAGCAGTACTTC. This translates into CASSYSSRGPYEQYF.

V gene TRBV11-1 combines with J gene TRBJ1-5; 9 bases are shared with TRBD1. The CDR3 has 15 amino acids. The germline CDR1 and CDR2 sequences are SGHAT and FQDESV (reference sequence). The J segment lost 3 bases and the V segment lost 4 bases, leaving 4 bases of the junction unmatched. The CDR3 DNA is TGTGCCAGCAGCTCCGGGACAGGGTACAATCAGCCCCAGCATTTT. This translates into CASSSGTGYNQPQHF.

The chain has TRBV19 and TRBJ2-2, with 8 positions matching TRBD1. Germline V gene lookup returns CDR1 LNHDA and CDR2 SQIVND (reference sequence). This CDR3 has 17 residues. Trimming at V came to 3 bases and at J to 7 bases, leaving 13 bases not matched to a gene. The CDR3 DNA reads TGTGCCAGTAGTATGGGGTTGGGGCAGGGGGCTATCGGGGAGCTGTTTTTT. Translation gives CASSMGLGQGAIGELFF.

This chain uses TRBV5-6 with TRBJ1-2; TRBD1 agrees at 9 bases. Trimming cost V 4 bases and J 3 bases; bases outside gene matches: 4. The CDR3 is 14 amino acids. Germline V CDR1 and CDR2: SGHDT, YYEEEE. The CDR3 DNA reads as TGTGCCAGCAGCCGACAGGGGGATTACTATGGCTACACCTTC. As protein: CASSRQGDYYGYTF.

The chain links TRBV27 to TRBJ2-5; D gene unclear. The CDR3 loop spans 12 amino acids. Germline lookup yields CDR1 MNHEY and CDR2 SMNVEV (reference sequence). Trimming pared 5 bases from V and 7 bases from J, leaving 11 bases between. The CDR3 coding sequence is TGTGCCAGCAGTAGTACCGGTGGGACCCAGTACTTC. It encodes CASSSTGGTQYF.

The chain combines TRBV6-5 with TRBJ1-2, with D perhaps matching TRBD1 (6 bases). The length of the CDR3 is 12 residues. Per germline, CDR1 MNHEY and CDR2 SVGAGI. Trimming shortened V by 5 bases and J by 5 bases, and 9 bases separated the two germline ends. The CDR3 loop reads CASSRDTYGYTF. The CDR3 region has the DNA TGTGCCAGCAGTAGGGACACGTATGGCTACACCTTC.